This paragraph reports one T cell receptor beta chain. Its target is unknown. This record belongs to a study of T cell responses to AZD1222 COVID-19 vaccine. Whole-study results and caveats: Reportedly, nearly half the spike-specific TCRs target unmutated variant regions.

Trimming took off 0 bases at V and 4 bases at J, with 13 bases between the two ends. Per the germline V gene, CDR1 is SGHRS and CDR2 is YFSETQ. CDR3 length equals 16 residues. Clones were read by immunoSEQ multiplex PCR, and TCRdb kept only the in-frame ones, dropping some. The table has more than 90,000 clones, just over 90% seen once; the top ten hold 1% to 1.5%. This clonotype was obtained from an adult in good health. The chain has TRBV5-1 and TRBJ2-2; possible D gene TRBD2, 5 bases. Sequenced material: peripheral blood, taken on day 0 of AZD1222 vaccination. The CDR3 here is CASSLAAQAGTGELFF. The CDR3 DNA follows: TGCGCCAGCAGCTTGGCGGCCCAGGCGGGCACCGGGGAGCTGTTTTTT.